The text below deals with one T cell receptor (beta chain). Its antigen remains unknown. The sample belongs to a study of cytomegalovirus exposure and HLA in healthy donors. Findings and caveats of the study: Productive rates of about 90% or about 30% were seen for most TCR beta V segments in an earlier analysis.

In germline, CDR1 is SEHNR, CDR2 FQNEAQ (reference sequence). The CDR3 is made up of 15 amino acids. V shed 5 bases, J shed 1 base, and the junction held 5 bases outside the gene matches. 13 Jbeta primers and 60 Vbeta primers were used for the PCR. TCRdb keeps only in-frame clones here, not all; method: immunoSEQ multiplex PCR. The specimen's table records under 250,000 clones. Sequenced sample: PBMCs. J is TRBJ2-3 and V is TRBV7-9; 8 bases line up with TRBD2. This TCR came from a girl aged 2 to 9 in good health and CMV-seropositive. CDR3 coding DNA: TGTGCCAGCAGCCCAAGCGGGAGAGGCACAGATACGCAGTATTTT. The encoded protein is CASSPSGRGTDTQYF.